Given below is one T cell receptor beta chain in context. As yet, its antigen is unknown. This entry is derived from a study of OX40 agonist ivuxolimab in advanced cancers. General observations from the study: At 0.1 to 3.0 mg/kg and by week 6, CD4+ and CD8+ T cells in the blood had expanded clonally.

The table came from immunoSEQ multiplex PCR; TCRdb's copy has only in-frame clones and leaves some out. The table has approximately 84,000 clones, 85% to 95% seen once. V lost 0 bases, J lost 6 bases, and 13 bases lay in between. The CDR3 is 16 residues long. The germline gives CDR1 SGHKS, CDR2 YYEKEE (reference sequence). Blood got drawn at baseline, again on cycle 4 day 1, and then on cycle 7 day 1. This material consisted of CD4+ or CD8+ T cells sorted from blood, taken in a trial of the OX40 agonist ivuxolimab. The rearrangement uses TRBV5-5 and TRBJ1-6; a weak D match, TRBD1 (6 bases). The clonotype originates from an adult with an advanced solid tumor such as melanoma, head and neck, liver or kidney cancer. The CDR3 DNA is TGTGCCAGCAGCTTGGTAGGGGGGGATCGTAATTCACCCCTCCACTTT. It translates to CASSLVGGDRNSPLHF.